This T cell receptor beta chain was identified in a study of cytomegalovirus exposure and HLA in healthy donors. Study outcomes and limitations: Accurate prediction of most subjects' HLA-A and HLA-B alleles from TCR beta sequences was reported. Previous analysis showed most TCR beta V segments were productive about 87% or about 30% of the time. When presence/absence was analysed, sequencing depth was taken to be roughly uniform across donors. It was likely that a cluster of highly shared sequence variants was a sequencing artifact.

In regard to this clone: Its antigen is still unknown.

13 Jbeta primers and 60 Vbeta primers were used for the PCR. Clones were read by immunoSEQ multiplex PCR, and TCRdb kept only the in-frame ones, dropping some. The data show 110,000 or so clones, 65% to 85% seen once. V was pared by 1 base and J by 6 bases, with 16 bases between. The CDR3 has 16 residues. Germline V lookup: CDR1 SGHTA, CDR2 FQGTGA. This rearrangement joins TRBV7-3 to TRBJ2-1; perhaps TRBD2 as D (6 bases). Material: PBMCs. The receptor's source is a male donor in good health and CMV-seronegative. The CDR3 loop reads CASSLRGLGSANEQFF. As DNA, the CDR3 is TGTGCCAGCAGCTTAAGGGGACTCGGGTCCGCCAATGAGCAGTTCTTC.